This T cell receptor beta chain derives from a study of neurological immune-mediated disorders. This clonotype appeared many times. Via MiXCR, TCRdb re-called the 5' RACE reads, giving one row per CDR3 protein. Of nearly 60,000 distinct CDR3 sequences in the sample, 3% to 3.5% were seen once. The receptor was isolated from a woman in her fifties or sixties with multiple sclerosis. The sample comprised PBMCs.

The CDR3, as DNA: TGCAGTGCCCAAACTAGCGGGGGTTACAATGAGCAGTTCTTC. It specifies CSAQTSGGYNEQFF. The genes are TRBV20-1 and TRBJ2-1; 11 bases match TRBD2. The V segment lost 6 bases and the J segment 4 bases; nucleotides outside the gene matches: 5. This CDR3 has 14 amino acids. The germline gives CDR1 DFQATT, CDR2 SNEGSKA (reference sequence).